This T cell receptor beta chain came from a study of T cell responses to AZD1222 COVID-19 vaccine. The repertoire was sequenced with immunoSEQ multiplex PCR; TCRdb's copy has only in-frame clones and lacks some. The table records approximately 300,000 clones, almost 95% of them present only once. CDR1 is SNHLY and CDR2 is FYNNEI in the germline V gene. The CDR3 loop spans 11 amino acids. V was clipped by 6 bases and J by 10 bases, with 13 bases between them. With respect to this clone: The target antigen is unknown.

Study-level points and caveats: Only after the peak T cell response were repertoires sampled.

Sequenced material: peripheral blood, taken 28 days after the second AZD1222 dose. This chain connects TRBV2 to TRBJ2-7; possibly TRBD1 for D (5 bases). The clonotype comes from an adult who received the AZD1222 COVID-19 vaccine. CDR3 bases: TGTGCCAGCAGCCAGGACATGGGACAGTACTTC. It encodes CASSQDMGQYF. The full variable domain, completed using reference TRBV2 and TRBJ2-7, is EPEVTQTPSHQVTQMGQEVILRCVPISNHLYFYWYRQILGQKVEFLVSFYNNEISEKSEIFDDQFSVERPDGSNFTLKIRSTKLEDSAMYFCASSQDMGQYFGPGTRLTVT.